This paragraph covers one T cell receptor (beta chain) sequence. Its antigen is still unknown. The data are from a study of neoadjuvant nivolumab and ipilimumab in lung cancer. Findings and limits, study-wide: Only a single major-pathologic-response sample was available for clonality analysis. Only a small number of samples underwent TCR sequencing. Compared with tumor-adjacent uninvolved lung, resected tumors showed greater richness and clonality.

V lost 1 base and J 4 bases, leaving 1 base between the germline ends. This CDR3 is 12 amino acids long. Germline V gives CDR1 SEHNR, CDR2 FQNEAQ (reference sequence). Assay: immunoSEQ multiplex PCR; the TCRdb copy retains only in-frame clones and omits some. This sample carries 44,000 or so clones, around 89% of them seen once, and the ten largest clones take under 4.5%. This clonotype was obtained from an adult with non-small cell lung cancer. Some clones in this sample may be carry-over from other donors' samples. This chain uses TRBV7-9 with TRBJ2-2, with D hard to call. The starting material was blood, obtained before neoadjuvant nivolumab, alone or with ipilimumab. In nucleotides, the CDR3 is TGTGCCAGCAGCTTAGTCACCGGGGAGCTGTTTTTT. This codes for CASSLVTGELFF.